A selection of T cell receptor beta chains follows, all from one sample in a study of regulatory T cells in long-lasting Graves disease. Using its own MiXCR run on the multiplex PCR reads, TCRdb lists one record per CDR3 protein. The data contain more than 350,000 distinct CDR3 sequences, about 21% of them singletons. The starting material was peripheral blood mononuclear cells (PBMCs), obtained when the disease was refractory, from a patient treated with antithyroid drugs. The receptors here all came from a female donor with Graves disease. CDR3s include the opening cysteine and the closing phenylalanine or tryptophan. The D gene is left open where the match is weak. Size values are once, few and many counts, or a class for expanded clones, and some rows have none.

J gene: TRBJ2-1
D gene: TRBD2
clone size: few
V gene: TRBV6-2/TRBV6-3
CDR3 protein: CASSLAGGAYNEQFF
CDR3 DNA: TGTGCCAGCAGTTTAGCGGGAGGGGCCTACAATGAGCAGTTCTTC

J gene: TRBJ2-2
D gene: -
clone size: -
V gene: TRBV5-4
CDR3 protein: CASSVEQLPTGELFF
CDR3 DNA: TGTGCCAGCAGCGTAGAACAGCTCCCCACCGGGGAGCTGTTTTTT

J gene: TRBJ1-2
D gene: TRBD1
clone size: -
V gene: TRBV9
CDR3 protein: CASSVAWDSGDPGYTF
CDR3 DNA: TGTGCCAGCAGCGTAGCTTGGGACAGCGGGGATCCGGGCTACACCTTC

J gene: TRBJ1-4
D gene: TRBD1
clone size: -
V gene: TRBV7-9
CDR3 protein: CASSYGQGTNEKLFF
CDR3 DNA: TGTGCCAGCAGTTACGGACAGGGAACTAATGAAAAACTGTTTTTT

J gene: TRBJ2-7
D gene: TRBD1
clone size: few
V gene: TRBV5-1
CDR3 protein: CASTPGTGSSYEQYF
CDR3 DNA: TGCGCCAGCACCCCCGGGACAGGGAGCTCCTACGAGCAGTACTTC

J gene: TRBJ2-2
D gene: TRBD1
clone size: -
V gene: TRBV6-1
CDR3 protein: CASRQRIMGLTRDRGSGELFF
CDR3 DNA: TGTGCCAGCAGACAACGGATTATGGGGCTCACCCGGGACAGGGGATCCGGGGAGCTGTTTTTT

J gene: TRBJ1-3
D gene: -
clone size: few
V gene: TRBV11-2
CDR3 protein: CASSHDSTGNTIYF
CDR3 DNA: TGTGCCAGCAGCCATGACAGTACTGGAAACACCATATATTTT

J gene: TRBJ1-4
D gene: -
clone size: many
V gene: TRBV28
CDR3 protein: CASSSNRDLNEKLFF
CDR3 DNA: TGTGCCAGCAGTTCCAACAGGGACCTTAATGAAAAACTGTTTTTT

J gene: TRBJ2-5
D gene: -
clone size: many
V gene: TRBV2
CDR3 protein: CASREGHSSETQYF
CDR3 DNA: TGTGCCAGCAGGGAAGGACACAGCTCAGAGACCCAGTACTTC

J gene: TRBJ2-2
D gene: TRBD2
clone size: -
V gene: TRBV7-9
CDR3 protein: CAGSLAWVAGTSNTGELFF
CDR3 DNA: TGTGCCGGCAGCTTAGCGTGGGTAGCGGGTACCTCGAACACCGGGGAGCTGTTTTTT

J gene: TRBJ1-1
D gene: -
clone size: -
V gene: TRBV12-3/TRBV12-4
CDR3 protein: CASPRGGEAFF
CDR3 DNA: TGTGCCAGCCCTAGGGGAGGGGAAGCTTTCTTT

J gene: TRBJ2-2
D gene: -
clone size: many
V gene: TRBV7-9
CDR3 protein: CASPQVNTGELFF
CDR3 DNA: TGTGCCAGCCCCCAGGTGAACACCGGGGAGCTGTTTTTT

J gene: TRBJ1-2
D gene: -
clone size: many
V gene: TRBV11-2
CDR3 protein: CASSRGPLLGYTF
CDR3 DNA: TGTGCCAGCAGCCGGGGACCTCTTCTTGGCTACACCTTC

J gene: TRBJ1-1
D gene: -
clone size: many
V gene: TRBV28
CDR3 protein: CASSSPWGAGHTEAFF
CDR3 DNA: TGTGCCAGCAGCAGTCCTTGGGGGGCTGGACACACTGAAGCTTTCTTT

J gene: TRBJ1-2
D gene: -
clone size: many
V gene: TRBV11-2
CDR3 protein: CASSSARFGGEIYGYTF
CDR3 DNA: TGTGCCAGCAGCTCAGCTCGGTTCGGGGGGGAGATCTATGGCTACACCTTC

J gene: TRBJ1-2
D gene: -
clone size: -
V gene: TRBV30
CDR3 protein: CAWSVLGQGGYTF
CDR3 DNA: TGTGCCTGGAGTGTACTTGGACAAGGGGGCTACACCTTC

J gene: TRBJ2-1
D gene: TRBD2
clone size: -
V gene: TRBV4-1
CDR3 protein: CASSQALVSGILYEQFF
CDR3 DNA: TGCGCCAGCAGCCAAGCATTGGTTAGCGGGATATTATATGAGCAGTTCTTC

J gene: TRBJ1-6
D gene: -
clone size: -
V gene: TRBV10-1
CDR3 protein: CASSGAYNSPLHF
CDR3 DNA: TGCGCCAGCAGCGGGGCCTACAATTCACCCCTCCACTTT

J gene: TRBJ1-1
D gene: -
clone size: few
V gene: TRBV20-1
CDR3 protein: CSARGERSQGRNTEAFF
CDR3 DNA: TGCAGTGCTAGAGGCGAAAGGTCCCAGGGGCGGAACACTGAAGCTTTCTTT

J gene: TRBJ2-1
D gene: -
clone size: -
V gene: TRBV25-1
CDR3 protein: CASSEGRRDGYNEQFF
CDR3 DNA: TGTGCCAGCAGTGAGGGGCGCCGGGACGGCTACAATGAGCAGTTCTTC

J gene: TRBJ1-1
D gene: -
clone size: -
V gene: TRBV7-9
CDR3 protein: CASSVDGPGRQNTEAFF
CDR3 DNA: TGTGCCAGCAGCGTAGATGGACCGGGACGGCAGAACACTGAAGCTTTCTTT

J gene: TRBJ2-5
D gene: TRBD1
clone size: many
V gene: TRBV7-9
CDR3 protein: CASSPQGAGSGETQYF
CDR3 DNA: TGTGCCAGCAGCCCTCAGGGGGCCGGTTCCGGTGAGACCCAGTACTTC